This T cell receptor beta chain was captured in a study of T-cell memory formation after mild COVID-19. Whole-study context: Across donors, TCR clusters were largely donor specific.

With constant-segment primers, 5'RACE yielded cDNA libraries of TCR alpha and TCR beta that carried sample barcodes and UMIs. TCRdb fed the 5' RACE reads into MiXCR, producing one record per CDR3 protein. The sample has approximately 350,000 distinct CDR3 sequences, around 13% seen once. Study observations and caveats: CM and EM subsets held most contracting CD4+ clones; EMRA held CD8+ ones. Contracting clones, day 15 to 85, had balanced CD4/CD8, and later expanders favored CD4+.

Concerning this clonotype: What it binds is unknown.

The length of the CDR3 is 15 residues. Germline CDR1 and CDR2: ENHRY and SYGVKD. The V end was cut by 7 bases, the J end by 4 bases, with 14 bases between. The V call is TRBV10-3, the J call TRBJ2-6, with D perhaps given as TRBD1 or TRBD2 (6 bases each). This TCR was recovered from a man aged 18 to 29 who had mild COVID-19 (a few samples of this study predate the infection). Cell type and time point are not known. Sequencing was carried out using PBMCs or a T cell subset sorted from them (not recorded which). The CDR3 sequence is CAIMEGGIGANVLTF. CDR3 DNA sequence: TGTGCCATCATGGAAGGGGGGATAGGGGCCAACGTCCTGACTTTC.